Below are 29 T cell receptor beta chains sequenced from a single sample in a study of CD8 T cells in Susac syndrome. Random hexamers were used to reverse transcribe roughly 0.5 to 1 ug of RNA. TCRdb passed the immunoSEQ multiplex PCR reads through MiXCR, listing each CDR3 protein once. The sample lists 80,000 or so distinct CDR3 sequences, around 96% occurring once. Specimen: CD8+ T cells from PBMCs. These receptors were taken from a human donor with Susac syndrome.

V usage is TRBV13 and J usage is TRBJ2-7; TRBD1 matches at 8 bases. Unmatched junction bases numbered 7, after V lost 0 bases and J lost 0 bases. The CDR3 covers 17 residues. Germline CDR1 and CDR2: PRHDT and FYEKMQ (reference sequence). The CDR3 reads CASSLGPRTGISYEQYF. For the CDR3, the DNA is TGTGCCAGCAGCTTAGGCCCCAGGACAGGGATCTCCTACGAGCAGTACTTC.

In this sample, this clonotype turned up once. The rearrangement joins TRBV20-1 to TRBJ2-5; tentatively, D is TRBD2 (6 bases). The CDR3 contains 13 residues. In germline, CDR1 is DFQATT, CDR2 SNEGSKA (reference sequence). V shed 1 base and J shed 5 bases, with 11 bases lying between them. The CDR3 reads CSARVSGEETQYF. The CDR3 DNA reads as TGCAGTGCTAGAGTATCGGGAGAGGAGACCCAGTACTTC.

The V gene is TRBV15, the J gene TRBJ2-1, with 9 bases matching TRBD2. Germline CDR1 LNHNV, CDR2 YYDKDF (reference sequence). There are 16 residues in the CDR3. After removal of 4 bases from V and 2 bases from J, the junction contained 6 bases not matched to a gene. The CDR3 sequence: CATSIRGGGAYNEQFF. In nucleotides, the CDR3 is TGTGCCACCAGCATCCGGGGCGGGGGGGCCTACAATGAGCAGTTCTTC. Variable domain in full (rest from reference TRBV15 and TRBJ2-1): DAMVIQNPRYQVTQFGKPVTLSCSQTLNHNVMYWYQQKSSQAPKLLFHYYDKDFNNEADTPDNFQSRRPNTSFCFLDIRSPGLGDTAMYLCATSIRGGGAYNEQFFGPGTRLTVL.

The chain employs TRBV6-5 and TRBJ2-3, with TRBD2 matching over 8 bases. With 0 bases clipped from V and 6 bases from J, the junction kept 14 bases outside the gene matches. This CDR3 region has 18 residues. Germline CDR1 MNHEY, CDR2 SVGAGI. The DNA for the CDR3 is TGTGCCAGCAGTTACTCCCCATCCCCCGGGGGGGCTGGCGATACGCAGTATTTT. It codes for CASSYSPSPGGAGDTQYF.

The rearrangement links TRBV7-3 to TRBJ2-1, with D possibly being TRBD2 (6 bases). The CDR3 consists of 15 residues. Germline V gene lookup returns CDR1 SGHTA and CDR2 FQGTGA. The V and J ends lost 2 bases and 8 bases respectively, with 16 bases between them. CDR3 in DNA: TGTGCCAGCAGCTTAGAGCGGGCCGAGGTAGATGAGCAGTTCTTC. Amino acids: CASSLERAEVDEQFF. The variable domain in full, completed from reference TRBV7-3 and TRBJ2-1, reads GAGVSQTPSNKVTEKGKYVELRCDPISGHTALYWYRQSLGQGPEFLIYFQGTGAADDSGLPNDRFFAVRPEGSVSTLKIQRTERGDSAVYLCASSLERAEVDEQFFGPGTRLTVL.

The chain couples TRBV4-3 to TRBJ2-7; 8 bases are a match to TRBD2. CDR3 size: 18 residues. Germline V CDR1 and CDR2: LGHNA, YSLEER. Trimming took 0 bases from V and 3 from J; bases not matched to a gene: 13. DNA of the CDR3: TGCGCCAGCAGCCAAGATACCTCGGCTAGCGGGCTCCTCTACGAGCAGTACTTC. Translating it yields CASSQDTSASGLLYEQYF.

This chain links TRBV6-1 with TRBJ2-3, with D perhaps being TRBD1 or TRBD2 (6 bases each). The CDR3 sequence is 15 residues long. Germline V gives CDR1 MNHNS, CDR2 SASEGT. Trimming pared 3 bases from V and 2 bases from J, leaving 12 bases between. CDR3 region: CASSEPGAITDTQYF. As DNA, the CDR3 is TGTGCCAGCAGTGAGCCGGGGGCGATCACAGATACGCAGTATTTT.

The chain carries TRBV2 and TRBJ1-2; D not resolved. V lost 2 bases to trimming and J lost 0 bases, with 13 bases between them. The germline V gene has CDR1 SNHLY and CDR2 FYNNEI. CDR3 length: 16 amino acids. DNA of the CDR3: TGTGCCAGCAGTGAAAGTCTGCTCCGTCCTAACTATGGCTACACCTTC. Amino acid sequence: CASSESLLRPNYGYTF.

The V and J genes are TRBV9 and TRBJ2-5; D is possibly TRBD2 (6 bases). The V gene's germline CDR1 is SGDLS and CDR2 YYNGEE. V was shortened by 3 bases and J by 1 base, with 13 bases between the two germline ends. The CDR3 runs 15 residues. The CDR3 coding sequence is TGTGCCAGCAGCGGGCTCCGCGGGATCCAAGAGACCCAGTACTTC. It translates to CASSGLRGIQETQYF.

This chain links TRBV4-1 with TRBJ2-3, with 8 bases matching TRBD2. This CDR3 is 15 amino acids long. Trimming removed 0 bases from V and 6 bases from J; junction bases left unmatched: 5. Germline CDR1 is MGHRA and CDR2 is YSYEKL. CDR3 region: CASSQEGIAGDTQYF. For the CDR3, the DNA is TGCGCCAGCAGCCAAGAGGGGATAGCGGGGGATACGCAGTATTTT.

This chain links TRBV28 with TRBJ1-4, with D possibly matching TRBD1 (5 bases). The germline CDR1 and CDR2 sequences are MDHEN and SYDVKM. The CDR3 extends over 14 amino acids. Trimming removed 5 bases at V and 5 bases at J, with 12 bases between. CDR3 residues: CASSDTGLNEKLFF. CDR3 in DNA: TGTGCCAGCAGTGACACAGGCCTAAATGAAAAACTGTTTTTT.

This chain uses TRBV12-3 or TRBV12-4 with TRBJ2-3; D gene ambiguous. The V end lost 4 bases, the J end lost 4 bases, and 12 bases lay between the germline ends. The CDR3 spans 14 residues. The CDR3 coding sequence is TGTGCCAGCAGTTCGGGCCTCCCTTCAGATACGCAGTATTTT. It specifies CASSSGLPSDTQYF.

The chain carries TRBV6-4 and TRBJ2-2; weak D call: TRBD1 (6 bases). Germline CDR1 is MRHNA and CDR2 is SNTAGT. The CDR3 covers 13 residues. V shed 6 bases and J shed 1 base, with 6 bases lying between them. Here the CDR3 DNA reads TGTGCCAGCAGCAGGGGGAACACCGGGGAGCTGTTTTTT. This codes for CASSRGNTGELFF.

CDR3 bases: TGTGCCAGCAGCTTAGCGCCCGTGGGGCGACAAGAGACCCAGTACTTC. Its translation is CASSLAPVGRQETQYF. The chain carries TRBV7-9 and TRBJ2-5; the D gene is possibly TRBD1 (5 bases). Germline V gene sequence: CDR1 SEHNR, CDR2 FQNEAQ (reference sequence). Trimming cost V 0 bases and J 2 bases, with 13 bases left between them. This CDR3 spans 16 amino acids. The full variable domain, its missing parts supplied by reference TRBV7-9 and TRBJ2-5, is DTGVSQNPRHKITKRGQNVTFRCDPISEHNRLYWYRQTLGQGPEFLTYFQNEAQLEKSRLLSDRFSAERPKGSFSTLEIQRTEQGDSAMYLCASSLAPVGRQETQYFGPGTRLLVL.

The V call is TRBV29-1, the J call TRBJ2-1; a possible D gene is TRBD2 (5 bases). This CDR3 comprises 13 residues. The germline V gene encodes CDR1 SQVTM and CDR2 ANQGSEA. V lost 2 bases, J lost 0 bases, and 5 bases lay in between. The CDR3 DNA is TGCAGCGTTGAACGGGACTCCTACAATGAGCAGTTCTTC. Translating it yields CSVERDSYNEQFF.

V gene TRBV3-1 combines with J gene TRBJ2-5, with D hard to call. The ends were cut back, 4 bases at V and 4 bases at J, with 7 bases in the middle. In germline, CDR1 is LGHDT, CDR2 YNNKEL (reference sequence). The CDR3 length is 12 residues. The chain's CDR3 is CASSPGAETQYF. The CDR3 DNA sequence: TGTGCCAGCAGCCCCGGTGCAGAGACCCAGTACTTC.

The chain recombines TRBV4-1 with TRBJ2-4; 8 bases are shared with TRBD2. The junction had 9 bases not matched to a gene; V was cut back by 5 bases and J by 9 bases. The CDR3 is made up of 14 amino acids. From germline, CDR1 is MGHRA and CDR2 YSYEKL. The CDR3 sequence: CASSNERENPIQYF. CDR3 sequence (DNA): TGCGCCAGCAGCAATGAGCGGGAGAATCCCATTCAGTACTTC.

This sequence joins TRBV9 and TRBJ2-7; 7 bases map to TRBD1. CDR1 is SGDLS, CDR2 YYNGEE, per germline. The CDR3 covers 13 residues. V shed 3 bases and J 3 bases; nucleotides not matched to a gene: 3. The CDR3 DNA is TGTGCCAGCAGCGGCGACAGGGACTACGAGCAGTACTTC. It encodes CASSGDRDYEQYF.

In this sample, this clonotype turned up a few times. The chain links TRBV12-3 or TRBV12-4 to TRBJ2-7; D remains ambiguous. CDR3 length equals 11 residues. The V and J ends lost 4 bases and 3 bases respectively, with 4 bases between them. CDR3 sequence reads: CASSSNYEQYF. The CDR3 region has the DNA TGTGCCAGCAGTTCCAACTACGAGCAGTACTTC.

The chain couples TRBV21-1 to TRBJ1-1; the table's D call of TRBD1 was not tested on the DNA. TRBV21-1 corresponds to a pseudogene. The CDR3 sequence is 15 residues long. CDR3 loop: CASSDLGQTDTEAFF. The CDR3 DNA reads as TGTGCCAGCAGCGATTTGGGACAGACAGACACTGAAGCTTTCTTT.

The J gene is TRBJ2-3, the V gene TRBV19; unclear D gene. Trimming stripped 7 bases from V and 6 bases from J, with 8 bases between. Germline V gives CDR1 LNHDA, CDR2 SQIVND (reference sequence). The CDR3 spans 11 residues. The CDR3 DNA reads TGTGCCAGTACCCGAGGCGATACGCAGTATTTT. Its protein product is CASTRGDTQYF.

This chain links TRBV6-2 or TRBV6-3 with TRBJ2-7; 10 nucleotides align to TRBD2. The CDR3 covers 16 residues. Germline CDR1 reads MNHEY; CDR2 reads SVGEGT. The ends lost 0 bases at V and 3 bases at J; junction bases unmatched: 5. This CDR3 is CASSYSRLAGDYEQYF. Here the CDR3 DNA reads TGTGCCAGCAGTTACTCGAGGCTAGCGGGAGACTACGAGCAGTACTTC.

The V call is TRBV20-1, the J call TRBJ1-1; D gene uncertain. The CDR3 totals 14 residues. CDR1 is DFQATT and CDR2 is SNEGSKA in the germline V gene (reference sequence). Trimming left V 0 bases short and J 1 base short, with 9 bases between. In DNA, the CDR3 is TGCAGTGCTAGAGATACAGCCGGGAACACTGAAGCTTTCTTT. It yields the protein CSARDTAGNTEAFF.

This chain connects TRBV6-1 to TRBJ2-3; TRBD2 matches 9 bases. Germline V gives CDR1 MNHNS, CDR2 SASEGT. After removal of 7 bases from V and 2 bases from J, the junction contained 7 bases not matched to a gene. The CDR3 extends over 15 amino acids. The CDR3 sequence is CASTPLAGITDTQYF. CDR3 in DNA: TGTGCCAGCACCCCCCTAGCGGGGATCACAGATACGCAGTATTTT.

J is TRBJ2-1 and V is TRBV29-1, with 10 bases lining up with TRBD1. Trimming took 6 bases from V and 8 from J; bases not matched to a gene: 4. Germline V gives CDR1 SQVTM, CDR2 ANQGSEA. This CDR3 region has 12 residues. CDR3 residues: CSVGQGSHEQFF. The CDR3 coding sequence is TGCAGCGTGGGACAGGGGAGCCATGAGCAGTTCTTC.

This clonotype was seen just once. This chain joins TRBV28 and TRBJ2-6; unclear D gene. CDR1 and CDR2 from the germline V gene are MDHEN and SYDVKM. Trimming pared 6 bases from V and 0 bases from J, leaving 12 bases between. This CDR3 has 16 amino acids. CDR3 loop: CASSLVINSGANVLTF. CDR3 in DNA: TGTGCCAGCAGCCTCGTCATTAACTCTGGGGCCAACGTCCTGACTTTC.

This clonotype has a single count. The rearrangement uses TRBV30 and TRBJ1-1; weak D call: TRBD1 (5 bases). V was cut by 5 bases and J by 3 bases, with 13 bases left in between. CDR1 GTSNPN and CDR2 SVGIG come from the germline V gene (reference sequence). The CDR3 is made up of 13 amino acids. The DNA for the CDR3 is TGTGCCTGGGACGGGGTAGGGGACACTGAAGCTTTCTTT. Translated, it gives CAWDGVGDTEAFF.

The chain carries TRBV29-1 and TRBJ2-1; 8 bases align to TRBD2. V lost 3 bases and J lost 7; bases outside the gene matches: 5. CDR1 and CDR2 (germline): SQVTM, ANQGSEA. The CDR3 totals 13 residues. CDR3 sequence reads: CSVEREAGNEQFF. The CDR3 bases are TGCAGCGTTGAGCGGGAGGCGGGTAATGAGCAGTTCTTC.

Here the CDR3 reads CASSQEGQARHEQYF. The CDR3 bases are TGTGCCAGCAGCCAAGAGGGACAGGCGCGGCACGAGCAGTACTTC. This rearrangement joins TRBV14 to TRBJ2-7, with 8 nucleotides matching TRBD1. V lost 0 bases to trimming and J lost 5 bases; unmatched junction nucleotides: 6. Germline V lookup: CDR1 SGHDN, CDR2 FVKESK. The CDR3 spans 15 residues.